These 15 T cell receptor beta chains share one sample of origin, sequenced in a study of tumor-infiltrating lymphocytes in primary liver carcinoma. Researchers generated TCR beta cDNA from roughly 520 ng of total RNA, relying on a constant-region primer. Libraries of TCR beta came from three nested multiplex PCR rounds with slightly modified ARM-PCR. TRBV1-TRBV30 forward and Cbeta reverse primers drove the first two roughly 10-cycle rounds. One entry per CDR3 protein, called by TCRdb with MiXCR from the multiplex PCR reads. This table holds about 310,000 distinct CDR3 sequences, around three fifths found once. Unsorted whole blood yielded the blood RNA, and germline DNA was also extracted. Source material: peripheral blood. The receptors were gathered from a woman in her 30s with primary liver carcinoma and hepatitis B virus infection.

In the case of this clonotype: One base away lies a much larger clone, so this may be a sequencing read error. Lacking the conserved final phenylalanine or tryptophan, this CDR3 likely reflects a read error. The J gene is TRBJ2-1, the V gene TRBV12-3 or TRBV12-4, with 8 bases aligning to TRBD2. The length of the CDR3 is 17 residues. V gave up 7 bases and J gave up 0 bases; unmatched junction bases: 11. In DNA form, the CDR3 reads TGTGCCAGCAACACTGCGGGGGGCCCAAGCTCCTACAATGAGCAGTTCCTC. Translated, it gives CASNTAGGPSSYNEQFL.

The chain carries TRBV28 and TRBJ2-5; a possible D gene is TRBD1 (5 bases). This CDR3 spans 13 amino acids. V lost 2 bases and J lost 5, with 9 bases in between. Germline CDR1 MDHEN, CDR2 SYDVKM. CDR3 sequence reads: CASSLGAGETQYF. The CDR3 coding sequence is TGTGCCAGCAGTTTAGGGGCCGGGGAGACCCAGTACTTC.

This clonotype was picked up many times. The V call is TRBV6-5, the J call TRBJ2-7; D not certain. CDR3 size: 14 residues. CDR1 and CDR2 from the germline V gene are MNHEY and SVGAGI. V was clipped by 5 bases and J by 2 bases, with 13 bases between them. CDR3 in amino acids: CASSPRRHPYEQYF. CDR3 nucleotide sequence: TGTGCCAGCAGTCCCCGGCGCCACCCCTACGAGCAGTACTTC.

This clonotype was recorded many times. The chain links TRBV6-5 to TRBJ2-3; tentatively, D is TRBD1 (5 bases). V was trimmed by 4 bases and J by 4 bases, leaving 6 bases between them. The CDR3 has 12 amino acids. Germline V gives CDR1 MNHEY, CDR2 SVGAGI. The CDR3 DNA is TGTGCCAGCAGTTCGACAGCAGATACGCAGTATTTT. Translation: CASSSTADTQYF.

This clonotype was seen just once. The CDR3 carries no conserved terminal phenylalanine or tryptophan, so it likely arises from a read error. The rearrangement uses TRBV5-6 and TRBJ2-5; D is uncertain. Trimming took 4 bases from V and 9 from J, leaving 10 bases between them. Per germline, CDR1 SGHDT and CDR2 YYEEEE. The CDR3 length is 11 residues. This CDR3 reads CASSRRTAQYS. In DNA, the CDR3 is TGTGCCAGCAGCCGCCGGACGGCCCAGTACTCC.

Notes on this clonotype: One end of the junction varies from germline; a read error may be responsible. This chain uses TRBV6-5 with TRBJ2-3, with 8 positions matching TRBD1. This CDR3 has 13 amino acids. Germline CDR1 is MNHEY and CDR2 is SVGAGI. The CDR3 DNA is TGTGTCAGCATGGGACAGGCCACAGATACGCAGTATTTT. Protein sequence: CVSMGQATDTQYF.

This clonotype was seen ten or more times. The rearrangement links TRBV6-2 or TRBV6-3 to TRBJ2-2, with TRBD2 as a possible D gene (7 bases). The CDR3 contains 14 residues. Germline CDR1 reads MNHEY; CDR2 reads SVGEGT. Trimming shortened V by 2 bases and J by 4 bases, and 8 bases separated the two germline ends. CDR3 sequence: CASSYGGATGELFF. The CDR3, as DNA: TGTGCCAGCAGTTACGGGGGGGCCACCGGGGAGCTGTTTTTT.

The chain recombines TRBV30 with TRBJ2-2, with D perhaps TRBD1 or TRBD2 (5 bases each). This CDR3 contains 14 residues. CDR1 and CDR2 (germline): GTSNPN, SVGIG (reference sequence). Trimming pared 4 bases from V and 7 bases from J, leaving 16 bases between. The CDR3 loop is CAWKTGRGHGELFF. The CDR3, as DNA: TGTGCCTGGAAGACGGGACGAGGACACGGGGAGCTGTTTTTT.

This clonotype showed up many times. V is TRBV11-2 and J is TRBJ2-1; 13 positions match TRBD2. The germline V gene has CDR1 SGHAT and CDR2 FQNNGV. This CDR3 region has 15 residues. J gave up 6 bases and V 5 bases, and 4 bases lay outside the gene matches. The CDR3 region is CASSPGLAGANEQFF. In nucleotides, the CDR3 is TGTGCCAGCAGCCCTGGACTAGCGGGAGCCAATGAGCAGTTCTTC.

The chain joins TRBV5-1 to TRBJ2-1; D perhaps matches TRBD2 (5 bases). The ends were cut back, 0 bases at V and 3 bases at J, with 13 bases in the middle. Germline V CDR1 and CDR2: SGHRS, YFSETQ. The CDR3 loop spans 16 amino acids. The CDR3 region is CASSLEAPGFYNEQFF. CDR3 DNA: TGCGCCAGCAGCTTGGAGGCCCCGGGGTTCTACAATGAGCAGTTCTTC.

In the case of this clonotype: With a much larger clone just one base away, this may be a read error. The conserved phenylalanine or tryptophan is not found at the CDR3 terminus, so this likely reflects a read error. The chain links TRBV4-3 to TRBJ2-1, with D possibly matching TRBD2 (6 bases). The length of the CDR3 is 15 residues. V lost 0 bases to trimming and J lost 4 bases, with 10 bases between them. Germline values: CDR1 LGHNA, CDR2 YSLEER. This chain's CDR3 is CASSQDGDSYNEQFI. In DNA, the CDR3 is TGCGCCAGCAGCCAAGATGGGGACTCTTACAATGAGCAGTTCATC.

This chain links TRBV6-2 or TRBV6-3 with TRBJ2-7; no clear D. The CDR3 has 14 residues. V was clipped by 7 bases and J by 2 bases, with 15 bases between them. CDR1 and CDR2 (germline): MNHEY, SVGEGT. CDR3 nucleotides: TGTGCCAGCATTTTGCAGAAGAATCCCTACGAGCAGTACTTC. Translated, it gives CASILQKNPYEQYF.

The chain employs TRBV6-1 and TRBJ2-7, with a possible D match to TRBD1 (5 bases). Germline V lookup: CDR1 MNHNS, CDR2 SASEGT. This CDR3 spans 14 amino acids. Trimming stripped 6 bases from V and 2 bases from J, with 14 bases between. In DNA, the CDR3 is TGTGCCAGCAGAGAGGACATTTTGGCCTACGAGCAGTACTTC. This gives the protein CASREDILAYEQYF.

This clonotype has ten or more counts. This sequence joins TRBV11-3 and TRBJ2-1, with D perhaps matching TRBD2 (6 bases). Germline V lookup: CDR1 SGHNT, CDR2 YENEEA. The CDR3 runs to 14 residues. V was pared by 4 bases and J by 7 bases, with 14 bases between. The CDR3 nucleotides are TGTGCCAGCAGCTCACGACTGGGGGGTAATGAGCAGTTCTTC. Amino acid sequence: CASSSRLGGNEQFF. Filled out from reference TRBV11-3 and TRBJ2-1, the complete variable domain reads EAGVVQSPRYKIIEKKQPVAFWCNPISGHNTLYWYLQNLGQGPELLIRYENEEAVDDSQLPKDRFSAERLKGVDSTLKIQPAELGDSAVYLCASSSRLGGNEQFFGPGTRLTVL.

With respect to this clonotype: At one end the junction does not follow the germline gene, possibly because of a read error. The chain combines TRBV11-2 with TRBJ2-7; 9 bases line up with TRBD2. The V gene's germline CDR1 is SGHAT and CDR2 FQNNGV. This CDR3 comprises 14 residues. CDR3 loop: CASSSSGSTYEQYF. As DNA, the CDR3 is TGTGCCAGTAGCAGTAGCGGGAGTACCTACGAGCAGTACTTT.